The 32 T cell receptor beta chains listed next were all sequenced from one sample in a study of PD-1 blockade in classical Hodgkin lymphoma. Some clones are missing from TCRdb's copy, which holds only in-frame ones; the method was immunoSEQ multiplex PCR. This sample carries about 32,000 clones, roughly 82% of them seen once, and the ten largest clones take around a third. All patients relapsed after autologous stem cell transplantation, and brentuximab vedotin exposure varied. This specimen was peripheral blood mononuclear cells (PBMCs), taken at baseline. The receptors come from a human donor with classical Hodgkin lymphoma.

The chain couples TRBV5-4 to TRBJ1-2; unclear D gene. The germline gives CDR1 SGHNT, CDR2 YYREEE (reference sequence). The CDR3 has 14 residues. The V end lost 0 bases, the J end lost 0 bases, and 6 bases lay between the germline ends. The CDR3 is CASSLGGTNYGYTF. The CDR3 DNA sequence: TGTGCCAGCAGCTTGGGCGGAACTAACTATGGCTACACCTTC.

This clone occurred a few times. The chain combines TRBV7-8 with TRBJ2-7; D perhaps matches TRBD2 (5 bases). Trimming pared 0 bases from V and 8 bases from J, leaving 17 bases between. The CDR3 has 15 residues. Germline CDR1 reads SGHVS; CDR2 reads FQNEAQ. This chain's CDR3 is CASSLAGRYPEKQYF. In DNA, the CDR3 is TGTGCCAGCAGCTTAGCGGGGAGATACCCCGAGAAGCAGTACTTC.

The rearrangement joins TRBV6-6 to TRBJ2-3; the D gene could be TRBD1 or TRBD2 (5 bases each). Germline CDR1 reads MNHNY; CDR2 reads SVGAGI (reference sequence). Trimming took 0 bases from V and 3 from J, leaving 10 bases between them. CDR3 size: 15 residues. The CDR3 DNA is TGTGCCAGCAGTTACTCAGGGGCGGGTACAGATACGCAGTATTTT. It yields the protein CASSYSGAGTDTQYF.

The V and J genes are TRBV11-2 and TRBJ2-7; D not certain. Germline V gene sequence: CDR1 SGHAT, CDR2 FQNNGV. Deletions cut 1 base from V and 0 bases from J, with 7 bases between. The CDR3 loop spans 14 amino acids. The CDR3 DNA follows: TGTGCCAGCAGCTTAGGACTGGACTCCTACGAGCAGTACTTC. Translating gives CASSLGLDSYEQYF.

J is TRBJ2-3 and V is TRBV10-3; D is unresolved. This CDR3 is 16 amino acids long. Trimming took 3 bases from V and 5 from J, leaving 18 bases between them. Germline CDR1 reads ENHRY; CDR2 reads SYGVKD. CDR3 residues: CAISDPGSQIGDTQYF. The CDR3 DNA reads TGTGCCATCAGTGACCCAGGATCCCAAATTGGAGATACGCAGTATTTT.

With regard to this clone: Other DNA sequences within the sample encode an identical CDR3. This chain joins TRBV19 and TRBJ1-2, with D maybe TRBD1 (5 bases). The CDR3 runs to 13 residues. V lost 3 bases, J lost 2 bases, and 7 bases lay in between. Germline V gene sequence: CDR1 LNHDA, CDR2 SQIVND (reference sequence). The CDR3 DNA reads TGTGCCAGTAGTATCCCAGGGAACTATGGCTACACCTTC. As protein: CASSIPGNYGYTF. The variable domain in full, completed from reference TRBV19 and TRBJ1-2, reads DGGITQSPKYLFRKEGQNVTLSCEQNLNHDAMYWYRQDPGQGLRLIYYSQIVNDFQKGDIAEGYSVSREKKESFPLTVTSAQKNPTAFYLCASSIPGNYGYTFGSGTRLTVV.

CDR3 in amino acids: CASNGIRNTEAFF. DNA of the CDR3: TGTGCCAGCAACGGCATCAGGAACACTGAAGCTTTCTTT. The chain carries TRBV2 and TRBJ1-1; no clear D. V dropped 7 bases and J dropped 1 base, with 10 bases sitting between them. Germline V CDR1 and CDR2: SNHLY, FYNNEI. The CDR3 length is 13 residues.

V usage is TRBV5-1 and J usage is TRBJ1-1, with 8 nucleotides matching TRBD1. Germline lookup yields CDR1 SGHRS and CDR2 YFSETQ. The junction had 5 bases not matched to a gene; V was cut back by 0 bases and J by 7 bases. The CDR3 sequence is 14 residues long. CDR3 nucleotide sequence: TGCGCCAGCAGCTTGGGACAGGGGTTTGGTGAAGCTTTCTTT. Its protein is CASSLGQGFGEAFF.

A few counts support this clone. The chain recombines TRBV19 with TRBJ1-1; the D gene is possibly TRBD1 (6 bases). The V end lost 9 bases, the J end lost 6 bases, and 32 bases lay between the germline ends. Germline loops: CDR1 LNHDA, CDR2 SQIVND (reference sequence). The CDR3 contains 18 residues. The DNA for the CDR3 is TGTGCCAGCAAGTCCCTGGGGGCACAAGAACTGGTTGTTCCTGAAGCTTTCTTT. Translation: CASKSLGAQELVVPEAFF.

This clone is labeled as medium-sized (0.01 to 0.1%). The J gene is TRBJ1-2, the V gene TRBV5-6, with D perhaps matching TRBD1 (5 bases). Germline V gene data show CDR1 as SGHDT and CDR2 as YYEEEE. There are 13 residues in the CDR3. The germline V and J ends were trimmed by 4 bases and 6 bases, with 13 bases remaining between them. The CDR3 region is CASSRGWGDGYTF. The CDR3 DNA sequence: TGTGCCAGCAGCAGGGGATGGGGGGATGGCTACACCTTC.

The table lists this clone with a count of one. Other DNA sequences in this sample translate to the same CDR3. The chain couples TRBV5-1 to TRBJ1-2, with D possibly TRBD1 on 6 matching bases. Germline V gene lookup returns CDR1 SGHRS and CDR2 YFSETQ. The CDR3 contains 14 residues. The V gene lost 4 bases and the J gene lost 4 bases, with 14 bases spanning the gap. In DNA, the CDR3 is TGCGCCAGCAGCCCCGGCGAGGGGGGCTATGGCTACACCTTC. Its translation is CASSPGEGGYGYTF.

The gene calls are TRBV7-9 and TRBJ1-2; 8 bases align to TRBD1. Germline V CDR1 and CDR2: SEHNR, FQNEAQ (reference sequence). After removal of 1 base from V and 7 bases from J, the junction contained 8 bases not matched to a gene. This CDR3 spans 15 amino acids. For the CDR3, the DNA is TGTGCCAGCAGCTTAGGCGGACAGGGATTGGGTGGCTACACCTTC. Protein: CASSLGGQGLGGYTF.

The V and J genes are TRBV19 and TRBJ2-5, with TRBD1 matching over 9 bases. From germline, CDR1 is LNHDA and CDR2 SQIVND (reference sequence). The trim removed 3 bases at V and 7 bases at J, leaving 21 bases unmatched. The CDR3 covers 19 residues. The CDR3 protein is CASSIGWRQGVTQERTQYF. CDR3 DNA sequence: TGTGCCAGTAGTATTGGTTGGAGACAGGGGGTTACACAAGAGAGGACCCAGTACTTC. The variable domain in full, completed from reference TRBV19 and TRBJ2-5, reads DGGITQSPKYLFRKEGQNVTLSCEQNLNHDAMYWYRQDPGQGLRLIYYSQIVNDFQKGDIAEGYSVSREKKESFPLTVTSAQKNPTAFYLCASSIGWRQGVTQERTQYFGPGTRLLVL.

The J gene is TRBJ2-7, the V gene TRBV18, with D perhaps matching TRBD1 (5 bases). The length of the CDR3 is 15 residues. The ends were cut back, 2 bases at V and 1 base at J, with 12 bases in the middle. Germline V lookup: CDR1 KGHSH, CDR2 LQKENI. This CDR3 reads CASSPGAVSSYEQYF. Here the CDR3 DNA reads TGTGCCAGCTCACCAGGGGCGGTCTCTTCCTACGAGCAGTACTTC. Supplemented by reference TRBV18 and TRBJ2-7, the full variable domain reads NAGVMQNPRHLVRRRGQEARLRCSPMKGHSHVYWYRQLPEEGLKFMVYLQKENIIDESGMPKERFSAEFPKEGPSILRIQQVVRGDSAAYFCASSPGAVSSYEQYFGPGTRLTVT.

The chain links TRBV19 to TRBJ2-1; D not certain. From germline, CDR1 is LNHDA and CDR2 SQIVND (reference sequence). The CDR3 is 15 amino acids. V lost 6 bases to trimming and J lost 1 base, with 13 bases between them. CDR3 nucleotide sequence: TGTGCCAGTAGCCTGACACTCATTTCCTACAATGAGCAGTTCTTC. Translating it yields CASSLTLISYNEQFF.

Points on this clone: This specimen includes other DNA sequences encoding the same CDR3. The rearrangement uses TRBV30 and TRBJ1-5; D gene uncertain. V dropped 5 bases and J dropped 0 bases, with 8 bases sitting between them. This CDR3 is 13 amino acids long. Germline CDR1 and CDR2: GTSNPN and SVGIG (reference sequence). The CDR3 nucleotides read TGTGCCTGGTCGGGAGATAGCAATCAGCCCCAGCATTTT. The encoded protein is CAWSGDSNQPQHF.

This sequence joins TRBV10-3 and TRBJ2-7; D might be TRBD1 (5 bases). The CDR3 runs to 12 residues. V lost 10 bases to trimming and J lost 0 bases, with 10 bases between them. CDR1 is ENHRY, CDR2 SYGVKD, per germline. CDR3 region: CATKTASYEQYF. The CDR3 bases are TGTGCCACCAAGACAGCCTCCTACGAGCAGTACTTC.

This chain joins TRBV6-5 and TRBJ1-1, with D unresolved. The CDR3 extends over 16 amino acids. Germline CDR1 reads MNHEY; CDR2 reads SVGAGI. V was trimmed by 3 bases and J by 1 base, leaving 15 bases between them. This CDR3 is CASSYGGPGGNTEAFF. CDR3 nucleotide sequence: TGTGCCAGCAGTTATGGCGGCCCTGGAGGGAACACTGAAGCTTTCTTT.

The chain employs TRBV11-2 and TRBJ1-6; TRBD1 matches 7 bases. Germline CDR1 reads SGHAT; CDR2 reads FQNNGV. J gave up 5 bases and V 5 bases, and 6 bases lay outside the gene matches. The CDR3 is 15 residues long. The CDR3, as DNA: TGTGCCAGCAGCCCTATGACAGGGCATAATTCACCCCTCCACTTT. Translating gives CASSPMTGHNSPLHF.

The chain is built from TRBV18 and TRBJ1-2; D is unresolved. V gave up 2 bases and J gave up 8 bases, with 12 bases separating them. The CDR3 is 13 residues long. Germline V gene lookup returns CDR1 KGHSH and CDR2 LQKENI. The CDR3 sequence: CASSPLEGKGYTF. CDR3 nucleotides: TGTGCCAGCTCACCATTAGAAGGGAAAGGCTACACCTTC.

Here the CDR3 reads CATSRARQGATEAFF. CDR3 nucleotide sequence: TGTGCCACCAGCAGAGCAAGACAGGGGGCTACTGAAGCTTTCTTT. This rearrangement joins TRBV15 to TRBJ1-1; 10 nucleotides match TRBD1. V was pared by 1 base and J by 5 bases, with 4 bases of the junction left unmatched. The CDR3 is 15 amino acids. Germline CDR1 is LNHNV and CDR2 is YYDKDF (reference sequence).

This chain joins TRBV7-6 and TRBJ1-1; D not resolved. Trimming pared 3 bases from V and 6 bases from J, leaving 11 bases between. In germline, CDR1 is SGHVS, CDR2 FNYEAQ. The CDR3 covers 13 residues. The CDR3 DNA is TGTGCCAGCAGCTTCAGTCCTAGCGCTGAAGCTTTCTTT. It yields the protein CASSFSPSAEAFF.

The chain has TRBV6-1 and TRBJ1-1; TRBD1 might be the D (6 bases). The germline V gene encodes CDR1 MNHNS and CDR2 SASEGT. Trimming stripped 8 bases from V and 1 base from J, with 14 bases between. The CDR3 spans 14 residues. CDR3 in DNA: TGTGCCAGCCTCTCTCTGACAGGGAACACTGAAGCTTTCTTT. Its translation is CASLSLTGNTEAFF.

The chain carries TRBV19 and TRBJ1-6; 9 bases agree with TRBD1. The CDR3 totals 13 residues. Germline V CDR1 and CDR2: LNHDA, SQIVND (reference sequence). After removal of 8 bases from V and 9 bases from J, the junction contained 5 bases not matched to a gene. CDR3 amino acids: CASSPGQGSPLHF. The DNA of the CDR3 is TGTGCCAGTTCCCCGGGACAGGGTTCACCCCTCCACTTT. The full variable domain, rest sourced from reference TRBV19 and TRBJ1-6, is DGGITQSPKYLFRKEGQNVTLSCEQNLNHDAMYWYRQDPGQGLRLIYYSQIVNDFQKGDIAEGYSVSREKKESFPLTVTSAQKNPTAFYLCASSPGQGSPLHFGNGTRLTVT.

This clone appeared once. The rearrangement links TRBV6-6 to TRBJ1-1; D is ambiguous. V was cut by 3 bases and J by 0 bases, with 8 bases left in between. The CDR3 is made up of 14 amino acids. Germline CDR1 reads MNHNY; CDR2 reads SVGAGI (reference sequence). The CDR3 nucleotides read TGTGCCAGCAGTTATTCAGATGTGAACACTGAAGCTTTCTTT. Its translation is CASSYSDVNTEAFF.

The CDR3 loop is CASLRWISYNEQFF. The CDR3 coding sequence is TGTGCCAGCCTACGGTGGATCTCCTACAATGAGCAGTTCTTC. V gene TRBV21-1 combines with J gene TRBJ2-1. TRBV21-1 corresponds to a pseudogene. The CDR3 contains 14 residues.

The chain recombines TRBV13 with TRBJ1-1; D call uncertain. Per the germline V gene, CDR1 is PRHDT and CDR2 is FYEKMQ (reference sequence). V gave up 3 bases and J gave up 1 base, with 6 bases separating them. The CDR3 loop spans 13 amino acids. CDR3 bases: TGTGCCAGCAGCTTCACCACGAACACTGAAGCTTTCTTT. Translated, it gives CASSFTTNTEAFF.

The chain joins TRBV2 to TRBJ1-3, with D possibly matching TRBD1 (6 bases). The CDR3 has 16 amino acids. Germline CDR1 and CDR2: SNHLY and FYNNEI. V lost 0 bases and J lost 0, with 9 bases in between. CDR3 amino acids: CASSEARGSSGNTIYF. In DNA, the CDR3 is TGTGCCAGCAGTGAAGCGAGGGGGAGCTCTGGAAACACCATATATTTT.

This clone has just a few counts. The chain couples TRBV9 to TRBJ1-2; maybe TRBD1 (5 bases). The germline gives CDR1 SGDLS, CDR2 YYNGEE. The CDR3 has 18 residues. The V gene lost 0 bases and the J gene lost 5 bases, with 23 bases spanning the gap. The CDR3 sequence is CASSVAPIVAGAIYGYTF. The DNA for the CDR3 is TGTGCCAGCAGCGTAGCCCCTATCGTGGCCGGGGCCATTTATGGCTACACCTTC.

The genes are TRBV7-2 and TRBJ2-7; D is possibly TRBD1 or TRBD2 (6 bases each). The CDR3 is 15 residues long. Germline values: CDR1 SGHTA, CDR2 FQGNSA. V was shortened by 5 bases and J by 5 bases, with 19 bases between the two germline ends. CDR3 loop: CASSPQGGHFNEQYF. The CDR3 nucleotides read TGTGCCAGCAGCCCACAGGGAGGACACTTTAACGAGCAGTACTTC.

V and J are TRBV2 and TRBJ1-6, with D possibly matching TRBD1 (6 bases). The CDR3 totals 15 residues. Trimming took 4 bases from V and 9 from J, leaving 16 bases between them. From germline, CDR1 is SNHLY and CDR2 FYNNEI. CDR3 region: CASSVLGGAGSPLHF. The CDR3 DNA reads as TGTGCCAGCAGTGTATTAGGGGGGGCAGGTTCACCCCTCCACTTT.

The CDR3 sequence: CASSRGTGGEIYGYTF. The CDR3 coding sequence is TGTGCCAGCAGCCGCGGGACAGGGGGCGAGATATATGGCTACACCTTC. The rearrangement uses TRBV5-4 and TRBJ1-2, with TRBD1 matching 12 bases. V was pared by 4 bases and J by 5 bases, with 9 bases of the junction left unmatched. The CDR3 has 16 amino acids. Germline CDR1 SGHNT, CDR2 YYREEE (reference sequence).